The rows below give T cell receptor beta chains drawn from one sample of a study of neurological immune-mediated disorders. TCRdb re-analysed the 5' RACE reads in MiXCR, keeping a single row per CDR3 protein. The sample yields approximately 86,000 distinct CDR3 sequences, 2.5% to 3% seen once. The sample consisted of PBMCs. The receptors stem from a woman in her 30s with multiple sclerosis. CDR3s include the opening cysteine and the closing phenylalanine or tryptophan. The order of the fields is V gene, CDR3 length, clone size, D gene, J gene, CDR3 DNA, CDR3 protein. A D gene is named only where the DNA matches it firmly. Not every row has a clone size; where given, it reads once, few, many or a size class.

v_gene: TRBV5-1; len: 14; abundance: many; d_gene: TRBD1; j_gene: TRBJ2-7; CDR3nt: TGCGCCAGCAGCTTGGGGGACAGGGCCTACGAGCAGTACTTC; CDR3aa: CASSLGDRAYEQYF
v_gene: TRBV5-6; len: 14; abundance: many; d_gene: NA; j_gene: TRBJ2-2; CDR3nt: TGTGCCAGCAGCTTGGCCGCTCGCACCGGGGAGCTGTTTTTT; CDR3aa: CASSLAARTGELFF
v_gene: TRBV20-1; len: 11; abundance: many; d_gene: NA; j_gene: TRBJ1-2; CDR3nt: TGCAGCGTAGCTGATAACTATGGCTACACCTTC; CDR3aa: CSVADNYGYTF
v_gene: TRBV7-8; len: 15; abundance: many; d_gene: NA; j_gene: TRBJ2-6; CDR3nt: TGTGCCAGCAGCTCACTCTACTCTGGGGCCAACGTCCTGACTTTC; CDR3aa: CASSSLYSGANVLTF
v_gene: TRBV5-1; len: 16; abundance: many; d_gene: NA; j_gene: TRBJ2-1; CDR3nt: TGCGCCAGCAGCTTTAGGGGGAGGGAGACTATCGATGAGCAGTTCTTC; CDR3aa: CASSFRGRETIDEQFF
v_gene: TRBV20-1; len: 15; abundance: many; d_gene: NA; j_gene: TRBJ2-2; CDR3nt: TGCAGTGCTAGAGATCGGGGTACAAACACCGGGGAGCTGTTTTTT; CDR3aa: CSARDRGTNTGELFF
v_gene: TRBV10-3; len: 13; abundance: many; d_gene: NA; j_gene: TRBJ2-5; CDR3nt: TGTGCCATCAGTGTAGTCTTTTTGGAGACCCAGTACTTC; CDR3aa: CAISVVFLETQYF
v_gene: TRBV4-3; len: 15; abundance: many; d_gene: NA; j_gene: TRBJ2-1; CDR3nt: TGCGCCAGCAGCCAAGATAGGGCCACTTACAATGAGCAGTTCTTC; CDR3aa: CASSQDRATYNEQFF
v_gene: TRBV20-1; len: 15; abundance: many; d_gene: NA; j_gene: TRBJ1-5; CDR3nt: TGCAGTGCTAGACAAGGAGGCGTAAGCAATCAGCCCCAGCATTTT; CDR3aa: CSARQGGVSNQPQHF
v_gene: TRBV6-5; len: 13; abundance: many; d_gene: NA; j_gene: TRBJ1-1; CDR3nt: TGTGCCAGCAGTTACGAAGGGACGGGTGAAGCTTTCTTT; CDR3aa: CASSYEGTGEAFF
v_gene: TRBV5-1; len: 14; abundance: many; d_gene: NA; j_gene: TRBJ2-4; CDR3nt: TGCGCCAGCAGCGTCCCGGGAGCCAAAAACATTCAGTACTTC; CDR3aa: CASSVPGAKNIQYF
v_gene: TRBV11-2; len: 16; abundance: many; d_gene: NA; j_gene: TRBJ2-7; CDR3nt: TGTGCCAGCAGCCTCAACTACAGGACCCACGAGAACGAGCAGTACTTC; CDR3aa: CASSLNYRTHENEQYF
v_gene: TRBV12-3/TRBV12-4; len: 15; abundance: many; d_gene: TRBD1; j_gene: TRBJ1-3; CDR3nt: TGTGCCAGCAGACAGGGGGCTTCCTCTGGAAACACCATATATTTT; CDR3aa: CASRQGASSGNTIYF
v_gene: TRBV7-6; len: 16; abundance: many; d_gene: NA; j_gene: TRBJ1-1; CDR3nt: TGTGCCAGCAGCTTATCGACAGAAGGCATGAACACTGAAGCTTTCTTT; CDR3aa: CASSLSTEGMNTEAFF
v_gene: TRBV10-3; len: 14; abundance: many; d_gene: TRBD1; j_gene: TRBJ2-7; CDR3nt: TGTGCCATCAGACCCTCGACAGGGGGCTACGAGCAGTACTTC; CDR3aa: CAIRPSTGGYEQYF
v_gene: TRBV6-2/TRBV6-3; len: 14; abundance: many; d_gene: TRBD2; j_gene: TRBJ2-5; CDR3nt: TGTGCCAGCAGCCACACTAGCGGGATCGAGACCCAGTACTTC; CDR3aa: CASSHTSGIETQYF
v_gene: TRBV7-9; len: 11; abundance: many; d_gene: NA; j_gene: TRBJ2-2; CDR3nt: TGTGCCAGCAGATACACCGGGGAGCTGTTTTTT; CDR3aa: CASRYTGELFF
v_gene: TRBV5-4; len: 13; abundance: many; d_gene: NA; j_gene: TRBJ2-1; CDR3nt: TGTGCCAGCAGCATTAAGACTAGTACTGAGCAGTTCTTC; CDR3aa: CASSIKTSTEQFF
v_gene: TRBV5-1; len: 13; abundance: many; d_gene: NA; j_gene: TRBJ1-1; CDR3nt: TGCGCCAGCAGCTTGGACACTGGGGGTGAAGCTTTCTTT; CDR3aa: CASSLDTGGEAFF
v_gene: TRBV19; len: 12; abundance: many; d_gene: NA; j_gene: TRBJ2-1; CDR3nt: TGTGCCAGTAGTATGATCGGGGGTGAGCAGTTCTTC; CDR3aa: CASSMIGGEQFF
v_gene: TRBV29-1; len: 16; abundance: many; d_gene: TRBD1; j_gene: TRBJ1-5; CDR3nt: TGCAGAGAACTCCGGATGGGACAGTCTTTAGGGCAGCCCCAGCATTTT; CDR3aa: CRELRMGQSLGQPQHF
v_gene: TRBV12-3/TRBV12-4; len: 12; abundance: many; d_gene: NA; j_gene: TRBJ1-1; CDR3nt: TGTGCCAGCAGTTCCCAGACGGAGGAAGCTTTCTTT; CDR3aa: CASSSQTEEAFF
v_gene: TRBV5-1; len: 17; abundance: many; d_gene: TRBD2; j_gene: TRBJ2-4; CDR3nt: TGCGCCAGCAGCTTGATCCCCACTAGCGGAGCCAAAAACATTCAGTACTTC; CDR3aa: CASSLIPTSGAKNIQYF
v_gene: TRBV12-3/TRBV12-4; len: 11; abundance: many; d_gene: NA; j_gene: TRBJ2-7; CDR3nt: TGTGCCAGCAGTTTGGGGGTCGAGCAGTACTTC; CDR3aa: CASSLGVEQYF
v_gene: TRBV2; len: 15; abundance: many; d_gene: TRBD1; j_gene: TRBJ1-5; CDR3nt: TGTGCCAGCAGCGTGACAGGGGCCAGCAATCAGCCCCAGCATTTT; CDR3aa: CASSVTGASNQPQHF
v_gene: TRBV15; len: 16; abundance: many; d_gene: NA; j_gene: TRBJ2-3; CDR3nt: TGTGCCACCAGCAGAGGGGCCGGGGCCCTCACAGATACGCAGTATTTT; CDR3aa: CATSRGAGALTDTQYF
v_gene: TRBV6-5; len: 16; abundance: many; d_gene: NA; j_gene: TRBJ1-3; CDR3nt: TGTGCCAGCAGTATGACAGGTATCGGCTCTGGAAACACCATATATTTT; CDR3aa: CASSMTGIGSGNTIYF
v_gene: TRBV12-3/TRBV12-4; len: 13; abundance: many; d_gene: NA; j_gene: TRBJ1-1; CDR3nt: TGTGCCAGCAGTTTTATGCTATACACTGAAGCTTTCTTT; CDR3aa: CASSFMLYTEAFF
v_gene: TRBV20-1; len: 16; abundance: many; d_gene: NA; j_gene: TRBJ2-2; CDR3nt: TGCAGTGCTAGAGATCGGCGTCACGGGTTTACCGGGGAGCTGTTTTTT; CDR3aa: CSARDRRHGFTGELFF
v_gene: TRBV28; len: 16; abundance: many; d_gene: TRBD1; j_gene: TRBJ2-3; CDR3nt: TGTGCCAGCAGTCCCGCCGGGACAGGGGACACAGATACGCAGTATTTT; CDR3aa: CASSPAGTGDTDTQYF
v_gene: TRBV20-1; len: 13; abundance: NA; d_gene: NA; j_gene: TRBJ1-1; CDR3nt: TGCAGTCTCCATCGCCGGGACACCTTGGGAGCTTTCTTT; CDR3aa: CSLHRRDTLGAFF
v_gene: TRBV20-1; len: 18; abundance: many; d_gene: NA; j_gene: TRBJ2-7; CDR3nt: TGCAGTGCTAGAGTAGGGGGATCCTGGCGGGACCGCTCCTACGAGCAGTACTTC; CDR3aa: CSARVGGSWRDRSYEQYF
v_gene: TRBV20-1; len: 14; abundance: many; d_gene: TRBD2; j_gene: TRBJ2-7; CDR3nt: TGCAGTGCCGCTAGGAGGGAGGGCCAATACGAGCAGTACTTC; CDR3aa: CSAARREGQYEQYF
v_gene: TRBV12-3/TRBV12-4; len: 13; abundance: many; d_gene: TRBD1; j_gene: TRBJ1-1; CDR3nt: TGTGCCAGCAACCCACAGGGGGTCGGTGAGGCTTTCTTT; CDR3aa: CASNPQGVGEAFF
v_gene: TRBV19; len: 11; abundance: many; d_gene: NA; j_gene: TRBJ2-1; CDR3nt: TGTGCCAGTAGTATAGAGGGGACTTCGATCTTC; CDR3aa: CASSIEGTSIF
v_gene: TRBV24-1; len: 15; abundance: many; d_gene: NA; j_gene: TRBJ2-5; CDR3nt: TGTGCCACCAGTGACCGGGATGGGGATAGAGAGACCCAGTACTTC; CDR3aa: CATSDRDGDRETQYF